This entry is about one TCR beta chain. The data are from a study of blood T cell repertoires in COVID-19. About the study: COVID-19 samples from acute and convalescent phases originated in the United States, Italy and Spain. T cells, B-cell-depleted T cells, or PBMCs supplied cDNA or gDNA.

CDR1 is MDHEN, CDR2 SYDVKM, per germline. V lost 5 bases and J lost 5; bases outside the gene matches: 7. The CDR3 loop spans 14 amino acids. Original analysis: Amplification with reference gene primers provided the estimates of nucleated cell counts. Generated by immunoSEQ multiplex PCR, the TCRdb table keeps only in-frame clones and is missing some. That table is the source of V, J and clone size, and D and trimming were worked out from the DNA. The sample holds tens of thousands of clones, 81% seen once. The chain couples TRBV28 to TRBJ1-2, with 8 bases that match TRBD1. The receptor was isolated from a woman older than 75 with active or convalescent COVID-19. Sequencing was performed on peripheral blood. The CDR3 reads CASSAGDRLYGYTF. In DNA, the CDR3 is TGTGCCAGCAGTGCCGGGGACAGGCTTTATGGCTACACCTTC.